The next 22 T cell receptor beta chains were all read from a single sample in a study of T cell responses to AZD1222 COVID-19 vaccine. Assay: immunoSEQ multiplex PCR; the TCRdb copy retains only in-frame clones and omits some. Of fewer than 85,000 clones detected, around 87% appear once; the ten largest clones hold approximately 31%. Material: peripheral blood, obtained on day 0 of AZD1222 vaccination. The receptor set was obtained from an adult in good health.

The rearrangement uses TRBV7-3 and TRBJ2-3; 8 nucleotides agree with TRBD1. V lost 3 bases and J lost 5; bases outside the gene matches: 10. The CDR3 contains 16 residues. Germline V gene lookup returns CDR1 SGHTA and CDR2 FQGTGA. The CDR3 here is CASSFSPAGGRDTQYF. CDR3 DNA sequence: TGTGCCAGCAGCTTTAGTCCGGCAGGGGGCCGAGATACGCAGTATTTT. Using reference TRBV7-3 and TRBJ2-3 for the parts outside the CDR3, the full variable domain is GAGVSQTPSNKVTEKGKYVELRCDPISGHTALYWYRQSLGQGPEFLIYFQGTGAADDSGLPNDRFFAVRPEGSVSTLKIQRTERGDSAVYLCASSFSPAGGRDTQYFGPGTRLTVL.

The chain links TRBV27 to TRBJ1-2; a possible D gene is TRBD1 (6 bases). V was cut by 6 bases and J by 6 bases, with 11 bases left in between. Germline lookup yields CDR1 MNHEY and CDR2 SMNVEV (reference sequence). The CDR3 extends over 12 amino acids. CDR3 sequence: CASRTGLNGYTF. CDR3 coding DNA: TGTGCCAGCAGGACAGGATTGAATGGCTACACCTTC.

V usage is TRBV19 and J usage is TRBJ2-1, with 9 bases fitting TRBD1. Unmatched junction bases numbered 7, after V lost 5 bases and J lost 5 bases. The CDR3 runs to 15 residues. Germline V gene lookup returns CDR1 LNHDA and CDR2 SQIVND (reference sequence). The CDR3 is CASSVPGQGNNEQFF. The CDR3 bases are TGTGCCAGTAGTGTACCGGGACAGGGAAACAATGAGCAGTTCTTC.

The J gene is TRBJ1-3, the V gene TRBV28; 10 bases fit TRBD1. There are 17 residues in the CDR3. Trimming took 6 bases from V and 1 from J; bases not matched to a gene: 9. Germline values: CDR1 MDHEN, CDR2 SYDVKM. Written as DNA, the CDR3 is TGTGCCAGCAGGCTGGGGGACAGGGGTGCGTCTGGAAACACCATATATTTT. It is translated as CASRLGDRGASGNTIYF. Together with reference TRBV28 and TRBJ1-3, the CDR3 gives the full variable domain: DVKVTQSSRYLVKRTGEKVFLECVQDMDHENMFWYRQDPGLGLRLIYFSYDVKMKEKGDIPEGYSVSREKKERFSLILESASTNQTSMYLCASRLGDRGASGNTIYFGEGSWLTVV.

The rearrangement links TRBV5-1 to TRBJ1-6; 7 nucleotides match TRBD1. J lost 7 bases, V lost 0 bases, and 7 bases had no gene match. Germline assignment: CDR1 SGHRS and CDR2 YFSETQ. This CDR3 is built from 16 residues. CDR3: CASSLEGGPGNSPLHF. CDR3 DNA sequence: TGCGCCAGCAGCTTGGAAGGGGGCCCTGGGAATTCACCCCTCCACTTT.

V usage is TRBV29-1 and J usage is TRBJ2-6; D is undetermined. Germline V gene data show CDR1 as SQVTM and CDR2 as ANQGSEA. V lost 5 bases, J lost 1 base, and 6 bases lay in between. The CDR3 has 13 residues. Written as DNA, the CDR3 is TGCAGCGTTCGACGATCTGGGGCCAACGTCCTGACTTTC. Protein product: CSVRRSGANVLTF.

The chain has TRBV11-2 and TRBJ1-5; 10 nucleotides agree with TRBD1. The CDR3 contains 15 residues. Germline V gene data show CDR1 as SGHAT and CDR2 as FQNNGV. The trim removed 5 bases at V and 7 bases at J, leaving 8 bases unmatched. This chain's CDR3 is CASSQGTGVRQPQHF. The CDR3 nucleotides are TGTGCCAGCAGCCAGGGGACAGGGGTGCGGCAGCCCCAGCATTTT.

In nucleotides, the CDR3 is TGTGCCAGCAGGGAGGGGTCCACTAATGAAAAACTGTTTTTT. Translated, it gives CASREGSTNEKLFF. The chain links TRBV2 to TRBJ1-4, with D tentatively TRBD1 (5 bases). Germline values: CDR1 SNHLY, CDR2 FYNNEI. Deletions cut 6 bases from V and 2 bases from J, with 10 bases between. CDR3 length equals 14 residues.

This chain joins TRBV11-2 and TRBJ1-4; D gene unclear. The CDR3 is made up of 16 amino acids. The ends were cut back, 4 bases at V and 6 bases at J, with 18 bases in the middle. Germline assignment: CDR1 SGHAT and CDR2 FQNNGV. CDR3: CASSYRLTRPDEKLFF. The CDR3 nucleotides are TGTGCCAGCAGCTACAGACTGACTAGGCCCGATGAAAAACTGTTTTTT.

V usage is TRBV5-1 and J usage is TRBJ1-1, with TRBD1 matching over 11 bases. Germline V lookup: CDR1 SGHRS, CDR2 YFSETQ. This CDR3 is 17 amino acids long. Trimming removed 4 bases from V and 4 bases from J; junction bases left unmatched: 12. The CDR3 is CASSAAGTGGFGTEAFF. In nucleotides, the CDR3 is TGCGCCAGCAGCGCAGCCGGGACAGGGGGGTTTGGCACTGAAGCTTTCTTT. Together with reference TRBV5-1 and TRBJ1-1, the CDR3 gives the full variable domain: KAGVTQTPRYLIKTRGQQVTLSCSPISGHRSVSWYQQTPGQGLQFLFEYFSETQRNKGNFPGRFSGRQFSNSRSEMNVSTLELGDSALYLCASSAAGTGGFGTEAFFGQGTRLTVV.

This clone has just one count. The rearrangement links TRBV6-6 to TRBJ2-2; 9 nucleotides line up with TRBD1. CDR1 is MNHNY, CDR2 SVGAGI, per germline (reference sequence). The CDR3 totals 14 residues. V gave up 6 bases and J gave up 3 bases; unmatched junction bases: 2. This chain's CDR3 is CASRRQGDTGELFF. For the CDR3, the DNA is TGTGCCAGCAGACGACAGGGGGACACCGGGGAGCTGTTTTTT.

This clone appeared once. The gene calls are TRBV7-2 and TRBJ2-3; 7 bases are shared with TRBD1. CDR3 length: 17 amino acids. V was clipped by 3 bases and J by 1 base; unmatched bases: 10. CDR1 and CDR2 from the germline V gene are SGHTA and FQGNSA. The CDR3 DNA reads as TGTGCCAGCAGCTTTTTTGTCTCCGGGACAGGCACAGATACGCAGTATTTT. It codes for CASSFFVSGTGTDTQYF.

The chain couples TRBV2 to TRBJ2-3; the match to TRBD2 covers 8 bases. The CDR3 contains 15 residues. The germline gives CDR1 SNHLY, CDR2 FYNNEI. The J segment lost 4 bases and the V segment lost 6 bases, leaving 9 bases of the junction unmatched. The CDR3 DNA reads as TGTGCCAGCAGCAGGTCCAGCGGGAGCGCAGATACGCAGTATTTT. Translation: CASSRSSGSADTQYF.

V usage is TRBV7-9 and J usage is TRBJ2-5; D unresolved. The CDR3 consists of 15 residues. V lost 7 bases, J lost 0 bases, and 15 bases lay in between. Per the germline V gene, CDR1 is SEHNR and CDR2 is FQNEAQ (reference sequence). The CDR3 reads CASTPNLAYQETQYF. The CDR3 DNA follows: TGTGCCAGCACCCCTAACTTAGCTTACCAAGAGACCCAGTACTTC.

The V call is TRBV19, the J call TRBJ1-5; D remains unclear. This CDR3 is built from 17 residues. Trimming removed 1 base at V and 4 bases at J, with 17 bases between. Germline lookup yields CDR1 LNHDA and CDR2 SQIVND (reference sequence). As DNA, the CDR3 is TGTGCCAGTAGTATAGTACCTCGGGAAGGGAGGAATCAGCCCCAGCATTTT. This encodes CASSIVPREGRNQPQHF.

The CDR3 DNA is TGTGCCAGCAACCATCCTCGGAAAGGGCCCGCTGGGGAGCTGTTTTTT. Protein product: CASNHPRKGPAGELFF. The rearrangement uses TRBV11-2 and TRBJ2-2, with D uncertain. Trimming removed 7 bases at V and 8 bases at J, with 23 bases between. CDR1 SGHAT and CDR2 FQNNGV come from the germline V gene. This CDR3 has 16 residues. Variable domain in full (rest from reference TRBV11-2 and TRBJ2-2): EAGVAQSPRYKIIEKRQSVAFWCNPISGHATLYWYQQILGQGPKLLIQFQNNGVVDDSQLPKDRFSAERLKGVDSTLKIQPAKLEDSAVYLCASNHPRKGPAGELFFGEGSRLTVL.

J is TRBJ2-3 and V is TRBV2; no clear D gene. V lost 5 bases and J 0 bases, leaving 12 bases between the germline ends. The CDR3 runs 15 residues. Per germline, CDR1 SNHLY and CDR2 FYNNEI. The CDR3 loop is CASSSLPGSTDTQYF. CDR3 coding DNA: TGTGCCAGCAGTTCCTTACCGGGTAGCACAGATACGCAGTATTTT.

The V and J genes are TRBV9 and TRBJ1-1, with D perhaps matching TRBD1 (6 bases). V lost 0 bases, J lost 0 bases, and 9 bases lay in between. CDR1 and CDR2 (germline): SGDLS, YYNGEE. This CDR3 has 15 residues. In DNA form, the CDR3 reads TGTGCCAGCAGCGTAGCTGGACAGATGAACACTGAAGCTTTCTTT. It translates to CASSVAGQMNTEAFF.

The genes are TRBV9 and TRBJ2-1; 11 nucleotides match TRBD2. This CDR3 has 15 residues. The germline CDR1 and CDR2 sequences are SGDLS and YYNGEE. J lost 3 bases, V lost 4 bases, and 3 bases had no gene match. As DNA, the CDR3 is TGTGCCAGCAGCCTAGGGACTAGCGGCTACAATGAGCAGTTCTTC. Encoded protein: CASSLGTSGYNEQFF. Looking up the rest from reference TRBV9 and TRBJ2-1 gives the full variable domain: DSGVTQTPKHLITATGQRVTLRCSPRSGDLSVYWYQQSLDQGLQFLIQYYNGEERAKGNILERFSAQQFPDLHSELNLSSLELGDSALYFCASSLGTSGYNEQFFGPGTRLTVL.

The CDR3 sequence: CAWSAAASLLTF. CDR3 in DNA: TGTGCCTGGAGTGCCGCGGCGAGCCTCCTAACCTTC. The rearrangement links TRBV30 to TRBJ1-2, with D unresolved. Germline V gene lookup returns CDR1 GTSNPN and CDR2 SVGIG (reference sequence). The CDR3 spans 12 residues. The germline V and J ends were trimmed by 1 base and 14 bases, with 17 bases remaining between them. Full variable domain (outside the CDR3, taken from reference TRBV30 and TRBJ1-2): SQTIHQWPATLVQPVGSPLSLECTVEGTSNPNLYWYRQAAGRGLQLLFYSVGIGQISSEVPQNLSASRPQDRQFILSSKKLLLSDSGFYLCAWSAAASLLTFGSGTRLTVV.

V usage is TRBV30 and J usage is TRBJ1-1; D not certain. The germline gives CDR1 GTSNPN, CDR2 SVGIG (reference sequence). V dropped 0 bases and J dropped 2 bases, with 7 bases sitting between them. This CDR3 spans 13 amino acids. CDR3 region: CAWSVSVNTEAFF. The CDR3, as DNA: TGTGCCTGGAGTGTGAGCGTAAACACTGAAGCTTTCTTT.

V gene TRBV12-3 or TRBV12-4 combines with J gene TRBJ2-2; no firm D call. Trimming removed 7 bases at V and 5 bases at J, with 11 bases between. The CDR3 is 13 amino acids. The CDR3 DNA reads TGTGCCAGCACCCAAAAGCGAACCGGGGAGCTGTTTTTT. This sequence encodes CASTQKRTGELFF.